These 9 T cell receptor beta chains came from one sample sequenced in a study of cytomegalovirus exposure and HLA in healthy donors. Researchers ran the PCR with 60 Vbeta and 13 Jbeta primers. Only in-frame clones appear in the TCRdb table, and some are missing; sequencing was by immunoSEQ multiplex PCR. The sample has more than 55,000 clones, roughly 80% seen once. Sequences were obtained from PBMCs. The receptors originated from a human donor in good health.

V gene TRBV19 combines with J gene TRBJ2-3; D is possibly TRBD1 (6 bases). The CDR3 has 14 residues. The germline CDR1 and CDR2 sequences are LNHDA and SQIVND (reference sequence). The V end lost 5 bases, the J end lost 6 bases, and 15 bases lay between the germline ends. The chain's CDR3 is CASSVTGIGDTQYF. The DNA for the CDR3 is TGTGCCAGTAGTGTCACAGGGATTGGGGATACGCAGTATTTT. The whole variable domain, remainder taken from reference TRBV19 and TRBJ2-3, is DGGITQSPKYLFRKEGQNVTLSCEQNLNHDAMYWYRQDPGQGLRLIYYSQIVNDFQKGDIAEGYSVSREKKESFPLTVTSAQKNPTAFYLCASSVTGIGDTQYFGPGTRLTVL.

The chain recombines TRBV5-6 with TRBJ2-7, with a possible D match to TRBD1 (5 bases). Germline CDR1 reads SGHDT; CDR2 reads YYEEEE. The CDR3 has 13 amino acids. Trimming stripped 4 bases from V and 6 bases from J, with 14 bases between. CDR3 DNA sequence: TGTGCCAGCAGCCCCTTCAGGGTTGGCGAGCAGTACTTC. Protein: CASSPFRVGEQYF.

This sequence joins TRBV7-9 and TRBJ2-7; 8 bases agree with TRBD2. Germline V gene lookup returns CDR1 SEHNR and CDR2 FQNEAQ (reference sequence). V lost 5 bases, J lost 3 bases, and 6 bases stayed unmatched. The CDR3 length is 14 residues. CDR3 region: CASSPSGGGYEQYF. For the CDR3, the DNA is TGTGCCAGCAGCCCTTCGGGGGGGGGCTACGAGCAGTACTTC.

The V gene is TRBV15, the J gene TRBJ2-4; TRBD1 aligns across 8 bases. This CDR3 region has 16 residues. The germline V gene has CDR1 LNHNV and CDR2 YYDKDF (reference sequence). Trimming at V came to 5 bases and at J to 1 base, leaving 7 bases not matched to a gene. Here the CDR3 reads CATSGQGALAKNIQYF. DNA for the CDR3: TGTGCCACCAGCGGACAGGGTGCTCTGGCCAAAAACATTCAGTACTTC. Combining the CDR3 with reference TRBV15 and TRBJ2-4 gives the whole variable domain DAMVIQNPRYQVTQFGKPVTLSCSQTLNHNVMYWYQQKSSQAPKLLFHYYDKDFNNEADTPDNFQSRRPNTSFCFLDIRSPGLGDTAMYLCATSGQGALAKNIQYFGAGTRLSVL.

The chain combines TRBV12-5 with TRBJ1-2, with a weak D call TRBD1 (6 bases). Germline values: CDR1 LGHNT, CDR2 FRNRAP. The CDR3 is made up of 16 amino acids. V shed 6 bases and J shed 0 bases, with 17 bases lying between them. The CDR3 loop reads CASGSTGPLANYGYTF. CDR3 DNA: TGTGCTAGTGGATCGACAGGACCACTAGCTAACTATGGCTACACCTTC.

The V call is TRBV4-3, the J call TRBJ1-3, with D maybe TRBD1 (6 bases). This CDR3 has 15 amino acids. V dropped 5 bases and J dropped 0 bases, with 11 bases sitting between them. Germline CDR1 LGHNA, CDR2 YSLEER. CDR3 sequence: CASSNRESSGNTIYF. Here the CDR3 DNA reads TGCGCCAGCAGCAACAGGGAGAGCTCTGGAAACACCATATATTTT.

This chain's CDR3 is CASRPGTTNSNTGELFF. For the CDR3, the DNA is TGTGCAAGTCGCCCCGGGACTACAAATTCGAACACCGGGGAGCTGTTTTTT. This chain connects TRBV12-2 to TRBJ2-2; the D segment call TRBD2 is taken from the table without a DNA check. TRBV12-2 constitutes a pseudogene. CDR3 length: 17 residues.

The chain has TRBV9 and TRBJ2-3, with 10 nucleotides matching TRBD2. Germline V gives CDR1 SGDLS, CDR2 YYNGEE. The CDR3 runs to 16 residues. J was trimmed by 2 bases and V by 0 bases; bases with no gene match: 3. CDR3 DNA sequence: TGTGCCAGCAGCGTAGTTAGCGGGGGGACCACAGATACGCAGTATTTT. This gives the protein CASSVVSGGTTDTQYF.

V gene TRBV4-2 combines with J gene TRBJ1-3; 10 nucleotides align to TRBD1. The ends lost 3 bases at V and 1 base at J; junction bases unmatched: 0. There are 15 residues in the CDR3. Germline-derived CDR1 and CDR2 are LGHNA and YNFKEQ. CDR3 nucleotides: TGTGCCAGCAGCCAGGACAGGGGGTCTGGAAACACCATATATTTT. Its translation: CASSQDRGSGNTIYF.